The T cell receptor (beta chain) under discussion was sequenced for a study of blood T cell repertoires in COVID-19. About the study: Acute-phase and convalescent COVID-19 samples originated in the United States, Italy and Spain. PBMCs, B-cell-depleted T cells, or T cells provided the cDNA or gDNA that made up the material.

This clone was seen a single time. Methods used by the authors: The authors estimated nucleated cell counts from reference gene primer amplification. The assay was immunoSEQ multiplex PCR, and TCRdb's table has in-frame clones only and misses some. That table is the source of V, J and clone size, and D and trimming were worked out from the DNA. Of 250,000 to 300,000 clones detected, around 87% appear once; the ten largest clones hold over 2%. Germline CDR1 MNHEY, CDR2 SVGEGT. This CDR3 has 14 amino acids. The germline V and J ends were trimmed by 0 bases and 4 bases, with 9 bases remaining between them.

This chain joins TRBV6-2 or TRBV6-3 and TRBJ1-1; D unresolved. The specimen sequenced was peripheral blood. The clonotype comes from a woman aged 50 to 60 who had recovered from COVID-19. The CDR3 nucleotides are TGTGCCAGCAGTTACTCGAAGCACGGCACTGAAGCTTTCTTT. This gives the protein CASSYSKHGTEAFF.